The present TCR beta chain was sequenced within a study of OX40 agonist ivuxolimab in advanced cancers. Study details: The study enrolled dose-escalation patients with hepatocellular carcinoma, melanoma, renal cell or head and neck cancer.

Clones were sequenced by immunoSEQ multiplex PCR, and TCRdb holds only the in-frame ones, with some missing. The data hold about 64,000 clones, with 87% observed a single time. J lost 5 bases, V lost 6 bases, and 9 bases had no gene match. The V gene's germline CDR1 is LNHDA and CDR2 SQIVND (reference sequence). CDR3 length equals 14 residues. The sequence came from an adult with an advanced solid tumor such as melanoma, head and neck, liver or kidney cancer. The rearrangement uses TRBV19 and TRBJ1-2; TRBD1 aligns across 7 bases. The sequencing here drew on CD4+ or CD8+ T cells sorted from blood, taken in a trial of the OX40 agonist ivuxolimab. This chain's CDR3 is CASRAQGQLYGYTF. The CDR3 nucleotides are TGTGCCAGTAGAGCACAGGGACAGTTATATGGCTACACCTTC. The variable domain in full, completed from reference TRBV19 and TRBJ1-2, reads DGGITQSPKYLFRKEGQNVTLSCEQNLNHDAMYWYRQDPGQGLRLIYYSQIVNDFQKGDIAEGYSVSREKKESFPLTVTSAQKNPTAFYLCASRAQGQLYGYTFGSGTRLTVV.